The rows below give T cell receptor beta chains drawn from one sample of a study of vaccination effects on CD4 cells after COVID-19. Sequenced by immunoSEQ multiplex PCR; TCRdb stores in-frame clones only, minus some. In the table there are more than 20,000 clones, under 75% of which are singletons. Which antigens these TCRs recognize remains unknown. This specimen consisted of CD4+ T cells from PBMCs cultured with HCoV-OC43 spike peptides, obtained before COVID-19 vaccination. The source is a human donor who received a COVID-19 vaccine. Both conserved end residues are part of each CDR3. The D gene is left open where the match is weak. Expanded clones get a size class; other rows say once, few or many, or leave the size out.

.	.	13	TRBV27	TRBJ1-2	TGTGCCAGCAGTTTGGGGCAGAACTATGGCTACACCTTC	CASSLGQNYGYTF
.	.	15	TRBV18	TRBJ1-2	TGTGCCAGCTCACTTTCAGAATCCCAGGGCTATGGCTACACCTTC	CASSLSESQGYGYTF
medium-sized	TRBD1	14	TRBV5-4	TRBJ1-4	TGTGCCAGCAGCTCCACAGGGGATAGCGGAAAACTGTTTTTT	CASSSTGDSGKLFF
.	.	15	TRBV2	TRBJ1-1	TGTGCCAGCAGTGAAGTAGGGGGAAGAGTCACTGAAGCTTTCTTT	CASSEVGGRVTEAFF
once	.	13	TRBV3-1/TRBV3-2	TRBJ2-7	TGTGCCAGCAGCCCCTCCACATCCTACGAGCAGTACTTC	CASSPSTSYEQYF
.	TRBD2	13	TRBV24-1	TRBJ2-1	TGTGCCACCAGTGACCCGAGCGGGGATGAGCAGTTCTTC	CATSDPSGDEQFF
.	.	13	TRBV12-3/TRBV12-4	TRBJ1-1	TGTGCCAACGCGAAGCCTACAGGGCGGGAAGCTTTCTTT	CANAKPTGREAFF
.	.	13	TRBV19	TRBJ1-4	TGTGCCAGTAGCGGCAGGGAGAATGAAAAACTGTTTTTT	CASSGRENEKLFF
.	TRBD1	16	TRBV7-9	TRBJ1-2	TGTGCCAGCAGCTTAAGGGGACAGGGGCTAAACTATGGCTACACCTTC	CASSLRGQGLNYGYTF
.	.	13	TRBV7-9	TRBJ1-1	TGTGCCAGCAGCTTGATTCAGAACACTGAAGCTTTCTTT	CASSLIQNTEAFF
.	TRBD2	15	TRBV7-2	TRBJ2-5	TGTGCCAGCAGAACACTAGCGGGGCTGCAAGAGACCCAGTACTTC	CASRTLAGLQETQYF
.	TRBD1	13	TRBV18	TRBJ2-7	TGTGCCAGCTCACCTACAGGGGTGGGTGAGCAGTACTTC	CASSPTGVGEQYF
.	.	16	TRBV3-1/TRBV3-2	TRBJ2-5	TGTGCCAGCAGCCCCGGTGGCGGGACACTTCAAGAGACCCAGTACTTC	CASSPGGGTLQETQYF
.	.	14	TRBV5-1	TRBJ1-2	TGCGCCAGCAGCTTGGCCGGGACAATCGGTTCCTACACCTTC	CASSLAGTIGSYTF
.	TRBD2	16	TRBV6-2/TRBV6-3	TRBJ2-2	TGTGCCAGCAACCCGACTAGCGGGGGGCGGACCGGGGAGCTGTTTTTT	CASNPTSGGRTGELFF
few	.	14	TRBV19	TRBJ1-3	TGTGCCAGTTCCCGGAGCGGCACTGGAAACACCATATATTTT	CASSRSGTGNTIYF
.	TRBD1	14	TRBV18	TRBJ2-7	TGTGCCAGCTCACCTGGAGACAGGGGGCTGGAGCAGTACTTC	CASSPGDRGLEQYF
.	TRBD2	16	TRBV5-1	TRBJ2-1	TGCGCCAGCACCCTCCTGACTAGCGTAAAAAACAATGAGCAGTTCTTC	CASTLLTSVKNNEQFF
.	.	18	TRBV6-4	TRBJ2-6	TGTGCCAGCAGTGCTATTCCAGGCGGATCACTGGTGGCCAACGTCCTGACTTTC	CASSAIPGGSLVANVLTF
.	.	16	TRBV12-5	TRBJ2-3	TGTGCTAGTGGTTTGGTAAGGTGGGCGGACACAGATACGCAGTATTTT	CASGLVRWADTDTQYF
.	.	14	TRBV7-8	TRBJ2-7	TGTGCCAGCAGCGCAGGTGGGGGGAGGTACGAGCAGTACTTC	CASSAGGGRYEQYF
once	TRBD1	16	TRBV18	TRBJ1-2	TGTGCCAGCTCACCGGTAGGACAGGGGGCTTTCTATGGCTACACCTTC	CASSPVGQGAFYGYTF